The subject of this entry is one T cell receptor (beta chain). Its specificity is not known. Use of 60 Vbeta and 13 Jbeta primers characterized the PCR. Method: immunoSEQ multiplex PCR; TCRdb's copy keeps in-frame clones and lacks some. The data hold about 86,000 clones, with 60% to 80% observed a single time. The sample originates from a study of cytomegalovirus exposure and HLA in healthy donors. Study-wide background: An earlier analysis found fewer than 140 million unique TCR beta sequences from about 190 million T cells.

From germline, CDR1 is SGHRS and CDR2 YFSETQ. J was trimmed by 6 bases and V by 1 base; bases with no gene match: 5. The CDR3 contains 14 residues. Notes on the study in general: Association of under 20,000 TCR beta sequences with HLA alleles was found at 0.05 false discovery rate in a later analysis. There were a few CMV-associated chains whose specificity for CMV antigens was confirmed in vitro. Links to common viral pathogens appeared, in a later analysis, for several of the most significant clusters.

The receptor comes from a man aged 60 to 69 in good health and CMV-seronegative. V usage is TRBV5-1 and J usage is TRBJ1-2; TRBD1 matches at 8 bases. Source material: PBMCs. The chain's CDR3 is CASSLTADRDGYTF. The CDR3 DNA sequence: TGCGCCAGCAGCTTGACCGCGGACAGGGATGGCTACACCTTC.